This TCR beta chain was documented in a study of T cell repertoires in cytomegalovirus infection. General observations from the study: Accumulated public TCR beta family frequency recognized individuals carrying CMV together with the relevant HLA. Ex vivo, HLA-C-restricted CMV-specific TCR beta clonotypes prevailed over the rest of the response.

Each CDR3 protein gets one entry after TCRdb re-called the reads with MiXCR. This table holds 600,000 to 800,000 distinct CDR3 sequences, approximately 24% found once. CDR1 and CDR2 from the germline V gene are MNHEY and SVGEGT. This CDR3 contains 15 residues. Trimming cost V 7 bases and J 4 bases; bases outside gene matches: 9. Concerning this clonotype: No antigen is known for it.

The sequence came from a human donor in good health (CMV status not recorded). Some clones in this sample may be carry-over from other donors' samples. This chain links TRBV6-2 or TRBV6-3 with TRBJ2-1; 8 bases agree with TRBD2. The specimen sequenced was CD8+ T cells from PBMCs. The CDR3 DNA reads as TGTGCCAGCACCCACGGGCCTAGCGGGTACAATGAGCAGTTCTTC. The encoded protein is CASTHGPSGYNEQFF.